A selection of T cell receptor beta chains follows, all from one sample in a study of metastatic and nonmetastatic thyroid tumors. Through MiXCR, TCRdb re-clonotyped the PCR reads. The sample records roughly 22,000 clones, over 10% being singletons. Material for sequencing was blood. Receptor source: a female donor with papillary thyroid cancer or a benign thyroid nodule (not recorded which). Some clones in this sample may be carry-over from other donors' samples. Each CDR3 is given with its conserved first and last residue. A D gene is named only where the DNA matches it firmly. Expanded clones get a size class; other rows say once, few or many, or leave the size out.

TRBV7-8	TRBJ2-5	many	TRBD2	TGTGCCAGCAGCTCCCTGAAGCTAGCGGGCCTCCAAGAGACCCAGTACTTC	CASSSLKLAGLQETQYF
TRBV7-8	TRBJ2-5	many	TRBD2	TGTGCCAGCAGCTTAGGGTTAGCGGGAGGCATGGAGACCCAGTACTTC	CASSLGLAGGMETQYF
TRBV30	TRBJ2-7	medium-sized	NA	TGTGCCTGGAGTGTAGTATCAGTAGGGCAGTACTTC	CAWSVVSVGQYF
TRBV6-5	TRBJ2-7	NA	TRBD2	TGTGCCAGCAGTACTAGCGGGCACTACGAGCAGTACTTC	CASSTSGHYEQYF
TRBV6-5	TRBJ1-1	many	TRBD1	TGTGCCAGCAGTTACTCGCCAACAGGGGAGACTGAAGCTTTCTTT	CASSYSPTGETEAFF
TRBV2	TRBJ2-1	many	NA	TGTGCCAGCGAAGCGGCCGGCTCCTACAATGAGCAGTTCTTC	CASEAAGSYNEQFF
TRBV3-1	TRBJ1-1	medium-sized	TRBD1	TGTGCCAGCAGCCATCATAGGGACAGGGGGCAAGCTTTCTTT	CASSHHRDRGQAFF
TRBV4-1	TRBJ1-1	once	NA	TGCGCCAGCAGCCACGGGGGGACTGAAGCTTTCTTT	CASSHGGTEAFF
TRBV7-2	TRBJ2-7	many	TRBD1	TGTGCCAGCAGCTCCAGGCGGACAGGGGGACTTGTATCCGAGCAGTACTTC	CASSSRRTGGLVSEQYF
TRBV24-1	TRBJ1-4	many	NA	TGTGCCACCAGTGATTCGACAGCAACTAATGAAAAACTGTTTTTT	CATSDSTATNEKLFF
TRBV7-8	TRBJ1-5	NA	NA	TGTGCCAGCAGCGAACGGACGGGAGGCCTAAATCAGCCCCAGCATTTT	CASSERTGGLNQPQHF
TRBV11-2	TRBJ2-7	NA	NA	TGTGCCAGCAACTGGGGCGGGGCCTCCTACGAGCAGTACTTC	CASNWGGASYEQYF
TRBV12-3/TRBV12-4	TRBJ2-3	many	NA	TGTGCCAGCAGTGGACGGACCGCTGCGGGAGATACGCAGTATTTT	CASSGRTAAGDTQYF
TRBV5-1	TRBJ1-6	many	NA	TGCGCCAGCAGCCGGGGACCATCTGAGGTTGATTCACCCCTCCACTTT	CASSRGPSEVDSPLHF
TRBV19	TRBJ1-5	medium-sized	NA	TGTGCCAGTAGTATGGGAATCGGTCAGCCCCAGCATTTT	CASSMGIGQPQHF
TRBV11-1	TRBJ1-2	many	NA	TGTGCCAGCAGCCCGACAGTTTCAGGCTACACCTTC	CASSPTVSGYTF
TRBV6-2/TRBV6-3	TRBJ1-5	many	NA	TGTGCCAGCAGTTACACGAATAGCAATCAGCCCCAGCATTTT	CASSYTNSNQPQHF
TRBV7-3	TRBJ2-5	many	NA	TGTGCCAGCAGCCTAACCGGGACAAGACAAGAGACCCAGTACTTC	CASSLTGTRQETQYF
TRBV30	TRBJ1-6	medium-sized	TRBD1	TGTGCCTGGACCCAGGGGGGGGTACTCAAACCCCTCCACTTT	CAWTQGGVLKPLHF
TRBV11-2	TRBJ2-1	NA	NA	TGTGCCAGCAGCTTAGATCCGGGCCCCAATGGTGAGCAGTTCTTC	CASSLDPGPNGEQFF
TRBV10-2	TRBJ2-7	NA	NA	TGCGCCAGCAGTGAGTACCGTACCGGGCCGCACGAGCAGTACTTC	CASSEYRTGPHEQYF
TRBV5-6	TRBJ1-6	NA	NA	TGTGCCAGCAGCTTGGAAAGGCAGTCTTATTCACCCCTCCACTTT	CASSLERQSYSPLHF
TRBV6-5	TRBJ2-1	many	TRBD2	TGTGCCAGCAGTTACTCGCCCCTACTAGCGGGGCCTTACAATGAGCAGTTCTTC	CASSYSPLLAGPYNEQFF
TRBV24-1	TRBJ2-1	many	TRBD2	TGTGCCACCAGTGATTCGGCTAGCGGGATTTACAATGAGCAGTTCTTC	CATSDSASGIYNEQFF
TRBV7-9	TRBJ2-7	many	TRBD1	TGTGCCAGCAGCGCCCAGGGGGCGGGCGAGCAGTACTTC	CASSAQGAGEQYF
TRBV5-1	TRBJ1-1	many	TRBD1	TGCGCCAGCAGCCAGGGACAGGGATCGGTCACTGAAGCTTTCTTT	CASSQGQGSVTEAFF
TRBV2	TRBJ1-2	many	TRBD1	TGTGCCAGCAGTGGGGAGGGGGCGCATAACTATGGCTACACCTTC	CASSGEGAHNYGYTF
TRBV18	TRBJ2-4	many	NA	TGTGCCAGCTCACGACAGGGAACTGGCGGAGGGGGGAAAAACATTCAGTACTTC	CASSRQGTGGGGKNIQYF
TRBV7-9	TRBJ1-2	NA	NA	TGTGCCAGCAGCCCCCGGGACATAGCCGCATATGGCTACACCTTC	CASSPRDIAAYGYTF
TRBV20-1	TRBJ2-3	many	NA	TGCAGTGCTAGAGAAAGAGGGCGGTTAAGCACAGATACGCAGTATTTT	CSARERGRLSTDTQYF
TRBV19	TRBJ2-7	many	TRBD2	TGTGCCAGTAGTATAACCTTAGCGGGAAGGTCTGGGGAGCAGTACTTC	CASSITLAGRSGEQYF
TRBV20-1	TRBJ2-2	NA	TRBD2	TGCAGTGCTGAACCTAGCGGGGGGGCGGCCGGGGAGCTGTTTTTT	CSAEPSGGAAGELFF
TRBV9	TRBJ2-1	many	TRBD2	TGTGCCAGCAGCGTAGCATCTAGCGGGAGCTATGAGCAGTTCTTC	CASSVASSGSYEQFF
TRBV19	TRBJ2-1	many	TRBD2	TGTGCCAGTAGTCTAGGGGCGGGAGCTCTCAATGAGCAGTTCTTC	CASSLGAGALNEQFF
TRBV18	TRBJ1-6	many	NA	TGTGCCAGCTCACTGTCGGGACCCATTAATTCACCCCTCCACTTT	CASSLSGPINSPLHF
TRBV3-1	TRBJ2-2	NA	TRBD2	TGTGCCACTACTAGCGGGGAGGCCGGGGAGCTGTTTTTT	CATTSGEAGELFF
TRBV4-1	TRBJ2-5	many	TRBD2	TGCGCCAGCAGCCAATCGAAACTAGCGGGAGCACAAGAGACCCAGTACTTC	CASSQSKLAGAQETQYF
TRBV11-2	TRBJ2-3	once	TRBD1	TGTGCCAGCAGCTTATGGGACAGGGGTACAGATACGCAGTATTTT	CASSLWDRGTDTQYF
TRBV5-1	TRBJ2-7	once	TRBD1	TGCGCCAGCAGCGAGACAGGGGCTCCCTACGAGCAGTACTTC	CASSETGAPYEQYF
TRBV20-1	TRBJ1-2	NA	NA	TGCAGTGCTAGAGAACGGGGGGCTAACTATGGCTACACCTTC	CSARERGANYGYTF
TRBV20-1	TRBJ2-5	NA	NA	TGCAGTGCTAAAGCAGCCAAGGCAGGGCAAGAGACCCAGTACTTC	CSAKAAKAGQETQYF
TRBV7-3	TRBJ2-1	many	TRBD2	TGTGCCAGCAGCTTATCGGGAGGGCGAGGGAACTCCTACAATGAGCAGTTCTTC	CASSLSGGRGNSYNEQFF
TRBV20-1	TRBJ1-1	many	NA	TGCAGTGCTAGAGAAACAGGGAACACTGAAGCTTTCTTT	CSARETGNTEAFF
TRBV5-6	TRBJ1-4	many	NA	TGTGCCAGCATCCAGAGGGGGGCTGAAAAACTGTTTTTT	CASIQRGAEKLFF
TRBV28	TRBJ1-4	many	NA	TGTGCCAGCAGTTTCCTACGCCCCGGGACGGCAGAGGGGGGGGTACTGTTTTTT	CASSFLRPGTAEGGVLFF
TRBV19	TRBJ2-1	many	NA	TGTGCCAGTTCACCACAGGTTGAAAAGAGGGGGGATGAGCAGTTCTTC	CASSPQVEKRGDEQFF
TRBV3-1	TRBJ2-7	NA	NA	TGTGCCAGCAGCGGAAAGAACCGGGGACCGATATACGAGCAGTACTTC	CASSGKNRGPIYEQYF
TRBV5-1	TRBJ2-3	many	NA	TGCGCCAGCAGCTTTTGGGGCGGCAGGGGGGTAGATACGCAGTATTTT	CASSFWGGRGVDTQYF
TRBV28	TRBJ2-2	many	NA	NA	CASSSSGAGGTGELFF
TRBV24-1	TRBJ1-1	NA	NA	TGTGCCACCAGTGCGGTACGGGCTCTGAACACTGAAGCTTTCTTT	CATSAVRALNTEAFF
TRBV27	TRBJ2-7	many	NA	TGTGCCAGCAGTTCCCGGGGAGGGGGTCACGAGCAGTACTTC	CASSSRGGGHEQYF
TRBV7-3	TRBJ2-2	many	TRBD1	TGTGCCAGCAGCAAACAGGGACAGGGGGCCGTCGGGGAGCTGTTTTTT	CASSKQGQGAVGELFF
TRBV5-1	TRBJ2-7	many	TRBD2	TGCGCCAGCAGCCCGGCTTTTAGTAGCGGGTCCTACGAGCAGTACTTC	CASSPAFSSGSYEQYF
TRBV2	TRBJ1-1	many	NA	TGTGCCAGCAGGGACCAGCGTCAGAACACTGAAGCTTTCTTT	CASRDQRQNTEAFF
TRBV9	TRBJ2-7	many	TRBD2	TGTGCCAGCAGCGCGGTGTTTAGCGGGGAGCAGTACTTC	CASSAVFSGEQYF
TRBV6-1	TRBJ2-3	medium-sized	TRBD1	TGTGCCAGCAGTGACAGGGGGCAGGTTACGCAGTATTTT	CASSDRGQVTQYF
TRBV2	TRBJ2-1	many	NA	TGTGCCAGCAGTGACTCTAGCCGGGTCTACAATGAGCAGTTCTTC	CASSDSSRVYNEQFF
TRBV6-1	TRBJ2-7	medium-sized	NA	TGTGCCAGCAGTGAAATCGGGGACACCTACGAGCAGTACTTC	CASSEIGDTYEQYF
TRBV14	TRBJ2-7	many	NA	TGTGCCAGCAGCCAAGAGCTACCCCACGAGCAGTACTTC	CASSQELPHEQYF